This TCR beta chain comes out of a study of blood T cell repertoires in COVID-19. At the level of the study: Sites across the United States, Italy and Spain contributed samples from acute and convalescent COVID-19.

The germline V gene has CDR1 SNHLY and CDR2 FYNNEI. V gave up 8 bases and J gave up 1 base, with 17 bases separating them. CDR3 length equals 15 residues. All enrollees were about 18 to 90 years old and from 20 to 25 US areas. The study assigned cohorts using participant-reported clinical history. The assay was immunoSEQ multiplex PCR, and TCRdb's table has in-frame clones only and misses some. The sample carries about 270,000 clones, about nine tenths recorded once. The receptor comes from a woman aged 40 to 50 with acute COVID-19. Material: PBMCs or T cells enriched from blood (not recorded which). The rearrangement uses TRBV2 and TRBJ1-1, with a weak D call TRBD1 (6 bases). DNA of the CDR3: TGTGCCAGCGGTCGGGACATCCAATGGAACACTGAAGCTTTCTTT. The encoded protein is CASGRDIQWNTEAFF.